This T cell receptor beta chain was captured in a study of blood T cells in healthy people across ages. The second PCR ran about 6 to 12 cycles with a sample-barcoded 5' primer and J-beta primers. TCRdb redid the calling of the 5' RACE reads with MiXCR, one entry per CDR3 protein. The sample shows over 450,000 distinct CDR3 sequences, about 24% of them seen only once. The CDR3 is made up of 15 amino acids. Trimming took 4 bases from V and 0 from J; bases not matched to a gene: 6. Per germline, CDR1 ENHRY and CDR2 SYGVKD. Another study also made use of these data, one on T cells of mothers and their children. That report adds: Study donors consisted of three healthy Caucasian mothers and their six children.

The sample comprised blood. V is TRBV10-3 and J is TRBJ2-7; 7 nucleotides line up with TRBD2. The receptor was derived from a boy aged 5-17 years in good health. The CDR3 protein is CAISGSGASSYEQYF. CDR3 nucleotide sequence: TGTGCCATCAGTGGGAGCGGGGCAAGCTCCTACGAGCAGTACTTC.